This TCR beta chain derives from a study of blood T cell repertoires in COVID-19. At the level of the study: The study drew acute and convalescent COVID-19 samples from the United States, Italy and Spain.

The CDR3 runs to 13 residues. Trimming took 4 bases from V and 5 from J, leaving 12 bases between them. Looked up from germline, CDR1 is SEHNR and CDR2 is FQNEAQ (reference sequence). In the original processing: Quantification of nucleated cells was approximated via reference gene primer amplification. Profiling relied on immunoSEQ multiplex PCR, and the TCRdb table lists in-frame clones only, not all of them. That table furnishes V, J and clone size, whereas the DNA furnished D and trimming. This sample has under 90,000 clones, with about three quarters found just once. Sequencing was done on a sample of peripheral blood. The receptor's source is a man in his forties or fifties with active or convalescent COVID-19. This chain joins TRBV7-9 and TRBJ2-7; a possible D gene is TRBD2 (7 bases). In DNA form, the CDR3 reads TGTGCCAGCAGCTGGGGGGGCACAGACGAGCAGTACTTC. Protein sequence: CASSWGGTDEQYF.